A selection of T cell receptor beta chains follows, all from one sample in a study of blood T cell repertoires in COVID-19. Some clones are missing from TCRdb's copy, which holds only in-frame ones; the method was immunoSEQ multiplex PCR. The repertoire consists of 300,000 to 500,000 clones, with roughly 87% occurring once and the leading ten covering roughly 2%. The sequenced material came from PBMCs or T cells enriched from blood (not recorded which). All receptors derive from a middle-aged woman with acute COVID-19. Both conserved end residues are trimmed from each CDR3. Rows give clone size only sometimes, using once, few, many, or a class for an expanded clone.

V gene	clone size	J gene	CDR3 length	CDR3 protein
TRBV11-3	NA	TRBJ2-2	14	ASSLWADRYTGELF
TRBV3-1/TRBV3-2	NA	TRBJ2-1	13	ASRGPLPGFNEQF
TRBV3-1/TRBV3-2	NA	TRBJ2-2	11	ASARGSAGELF
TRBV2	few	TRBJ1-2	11	ASSGQGSYGYT
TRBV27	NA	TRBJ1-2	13	ASPYSGQGARGYT
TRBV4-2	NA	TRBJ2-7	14	ASSQEGYGGFYEQY
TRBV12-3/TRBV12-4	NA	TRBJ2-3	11	ASSLRYTDTQY
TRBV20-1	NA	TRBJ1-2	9	SAIQGYGYT
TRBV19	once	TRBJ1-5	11	ASGTGRDQPQH
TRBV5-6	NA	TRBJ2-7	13	ASSTLERGSYEQY
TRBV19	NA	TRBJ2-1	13	ASTLAGGGYNEQF
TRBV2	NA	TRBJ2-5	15	ASSWGPGTSGPETQY
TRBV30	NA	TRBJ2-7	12	ACLPTGGPDEQY
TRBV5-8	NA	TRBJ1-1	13	ASRGGTGDNTEAF
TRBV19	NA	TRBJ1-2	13	ASSLDRGRVYGYT
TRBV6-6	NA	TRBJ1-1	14	ASRRGQGGVSTEAF
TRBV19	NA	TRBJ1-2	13	ASRDDTAGSYGYT
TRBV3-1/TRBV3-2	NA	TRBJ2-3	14	ASSLDRGGDTDTQY
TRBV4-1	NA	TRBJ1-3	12	ASSLPGAGNTIY
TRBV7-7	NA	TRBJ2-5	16	ASSLALRGPGGQETQY
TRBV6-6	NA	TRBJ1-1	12	ACGGISGVTEAF
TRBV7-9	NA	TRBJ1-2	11	ASSFDGEAGYT
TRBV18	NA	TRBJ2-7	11	ASSRELAYEQY
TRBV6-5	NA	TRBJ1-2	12	ASSYSTTAYGYT
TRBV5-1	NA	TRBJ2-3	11	ASQRGGTDTQY
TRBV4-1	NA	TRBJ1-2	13	ASSHHQGTIYGYT
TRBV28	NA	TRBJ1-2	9	ASSSQGRYT
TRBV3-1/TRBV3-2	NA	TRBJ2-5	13	ASSQGLGRQETQY
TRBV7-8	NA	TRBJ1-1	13	ASSLRQGVNTEAF